Here is one T cell receptor beta chain with its context. Both 60 Vbeta primers and 13 Jbeta primers went into the PCR. The method was immunoSEQ multiplex PCR; TCRdb's version includes in-frame clones alone and lacks a portion of them. The table has around 92,000 clones, 65% to 85% seen once. Germline V CDR1 and CDR2: SNHLY, FYNNEI. V lost 3 bases and J lost 2, with 13 bases in between. CDR3 size: 15 residues. This sample was taken from a study of cytomegalovirus exposure and HLA in healthy donors. The TCR comes from a female donor in good health and CMV-seropositive. The sequenced sample consisted of PBMCs. The V call is TRBV2, the J call TRBJ2-5; D perhaps matches TRBD2 (5 bases). DNA of the CDR3: TGTGCCAGCAGTGATTTTGACGGGATACAAGAGACCCAGTACTTC. Translating gives CASSDFDGIQETQYF.